The clone carrying this T cell receptor (beta chain) was observed a handful of times. TCRdb re-derived calls from the 5' RACE reads in MiXCR, one entry per CDR3 protein. This table has about 220,000 distinct CDR3 sequences, approximately 9% appearing once. V lost 4 bases to trimming and J lost 3 bases, with 14 bases between them. This CDR3 comprises 15 residues. Germline CDR1 and CDR2: SGHKS and YYEKEE (reference sequence). These data come from a study of identical twins. Sequencing used memory (CD45RO+) T cells sorted from blood. The J gene is TRBJ2-1, the V gene TRBV5-5; no reliable D call. The origin of this receptor is a woman under 30 in good health. For the CDR3, the DNA is TGTGCCAGCAGCCCTCGACAAGCCGGCTACAATGAGCAGTTCTTC. Protein: CASSPRQAGYNEQFF.